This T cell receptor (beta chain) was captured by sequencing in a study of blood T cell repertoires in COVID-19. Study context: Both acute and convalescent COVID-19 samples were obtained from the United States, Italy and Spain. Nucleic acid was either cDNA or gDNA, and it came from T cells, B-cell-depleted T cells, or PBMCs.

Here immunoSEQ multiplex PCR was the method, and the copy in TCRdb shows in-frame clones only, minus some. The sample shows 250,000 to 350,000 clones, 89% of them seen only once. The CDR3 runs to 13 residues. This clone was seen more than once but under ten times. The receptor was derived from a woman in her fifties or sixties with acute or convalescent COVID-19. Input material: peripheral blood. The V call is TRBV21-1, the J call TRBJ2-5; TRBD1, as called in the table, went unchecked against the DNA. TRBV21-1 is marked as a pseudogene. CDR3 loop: CASRRGYQETQYF. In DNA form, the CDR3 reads TGTGCCAGCAGGAGGGGGTACCAAGAGACCCAGTACTTC.